This TCR beta chain is drawn from a study of blood T cell repertoires in COVID-19. Across the study: PBMCs, B-cell-depleted T cells, or T cells provided the cDNA or gDNA that made up the material.

The germline V and J ends were trimmed by 6 bases and 7 bases, with 12 bases remaining between them. Per germline, CDR1 LGHNT and CDR2 FRNRAP. CDR3 size: 13 residues. Original data processing: How many nucleated cells were present was estimated from reference gene primer amplification. Measured with immunoSEQ multiplex PCR; TCRdb has only the in-frame clones, and not every one. V and J calls plus clone size are reproduced from that table; the DNA served to infer D and trimming. Of approximately 210,000 clones in the sample, roughly 86% were seen once. The sample comprised peripheral blood. This TCR came from a woman in her 50s with active or convalescent COVID-19. The rearrangement links TRBV12-5 to TRBJ2-2; D is unclear. The CDR3 region is CASGRSEYGELFF. DNA of the CDR3: TGTGCTAGTGGAAGAAGCGAGTACGGGGAGCTGTTTTTT.